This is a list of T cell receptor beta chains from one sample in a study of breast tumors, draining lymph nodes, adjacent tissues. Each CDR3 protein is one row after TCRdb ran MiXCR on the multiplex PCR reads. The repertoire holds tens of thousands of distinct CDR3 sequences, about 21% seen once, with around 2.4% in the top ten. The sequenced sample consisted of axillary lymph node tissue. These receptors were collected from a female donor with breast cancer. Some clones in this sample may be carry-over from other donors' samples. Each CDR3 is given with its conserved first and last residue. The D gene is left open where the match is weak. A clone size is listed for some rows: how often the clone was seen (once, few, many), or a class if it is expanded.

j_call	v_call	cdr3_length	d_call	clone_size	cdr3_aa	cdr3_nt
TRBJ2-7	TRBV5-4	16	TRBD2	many	CASSRGTSGRAFEQYF	TGTGCCAGCAGCCGGGGGACTAGCGGGAGGGCCTTCGAGCAGTACTTC
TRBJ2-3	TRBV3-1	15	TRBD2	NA	CASSTPSGLTDTQYF	TGTGCCAGCAGCACGCCTAGCGGCCTCACAGATACGCAGTATTTT
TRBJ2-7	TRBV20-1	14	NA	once	CSARDRQDRYEQYF	TGCAGTGCTAGAGATCGGCAGGACCGCTACGAGCAGTACTTC
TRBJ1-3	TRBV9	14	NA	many	CASSSRQAGNTIYF	TGTGCCAGCAGCTCACGACAGGCTGGAAACACCATATATTTT
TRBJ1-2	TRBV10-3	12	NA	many	CAISGTDYGYTF	TGTGCCATCAGTGGGACAGACTATGGCTACACCTTC
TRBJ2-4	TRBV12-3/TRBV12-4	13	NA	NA	CASRPQTKNIQYF	TGTGCCAGCAGACCTCAGACCAAAAACATTCAGTACTTC
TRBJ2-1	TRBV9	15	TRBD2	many	CASSVAISGSGEQFF	TGTGCCAGCAGCGTAGCTATTAGCGGGAGCGGGGAGCAGTTCTTC
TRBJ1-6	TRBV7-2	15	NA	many	CASSLQGGVISPLHF	TGTGCCAGCAGCTTACAGGGAGGGGTAATTTCACCCCTCCACTTT
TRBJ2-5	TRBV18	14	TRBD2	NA	CASSPEGRGETQYF	TGTGCCAGCTCACCGGAGGGGAGGGGAGAGACCCAGTACTTC
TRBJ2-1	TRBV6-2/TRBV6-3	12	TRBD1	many	CASRTSGTGKFF	TGTGCCAGCAGGACCTCCGGGACAGGGAAATTCTTC
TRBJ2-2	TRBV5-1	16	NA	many	CASSLAHLELVGELFF	TGCGCCAGCAGCTTGGCCCACCTAGAATTGGTGGGGGAGCTGTTTTTT
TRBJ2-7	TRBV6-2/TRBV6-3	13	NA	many	CASSYDLAYEQYF	TGTGCCAGCAGTTATGACTTAGCCTACGAGCAGTACTTC
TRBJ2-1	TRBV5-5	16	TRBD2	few	CASSRGLAGDDNEQFF	TGTGCCAGCAGCCGTGGACTAGCGGGAGACGACAATGAGCAGTTCTTC
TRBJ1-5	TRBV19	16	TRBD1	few	CASSSPFTGVNQPQHF	TGTGCCAGTAGTTCCCCCTTCACAGGGGTGAATCAGCCCCAGCATTTT
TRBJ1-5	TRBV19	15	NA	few	CASSITGNGNQPQHF	TGTGCCAGTAGTATCACCGGGAACGGCAATCAGCCCCAGCATTTT
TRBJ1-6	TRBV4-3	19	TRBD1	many	CASSQGGRGQGTHNSPLHF	TGCGCCAGCAGCCAAGGGGGGAGGGGACAGGGTACGCATAATTCACCCCTCCACTTT
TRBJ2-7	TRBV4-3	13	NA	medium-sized	CASSQGRNYEQYF	TGCGCCAGCAGCCAAGGACGGAACTACGAGCAGTACTTC
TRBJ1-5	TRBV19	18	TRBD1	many	CASSGSPRGTGLNQPQHF	TGTGCCAGTAGTGGGTCCCCCCGGGGGACAGGACTAAATCAGCCCCAGCATTTT
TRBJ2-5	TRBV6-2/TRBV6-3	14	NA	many	CASMEHSAIQTQYF	TGTGCCAGCATGGAACACTCGGCCATTCAGACCCAGTACTTC
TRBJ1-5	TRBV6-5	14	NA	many	CASSPVYSNQPQHF	TGTGCCAGCAGTCCCGTTTATAGCAATCAGCCCCAGCATTTT
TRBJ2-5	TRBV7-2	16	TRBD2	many	CASSLGRTSGSETQYF	TGTGCCAGCAGCTTAGGGAGGACTAGCGGGAGTGAGACCCAGTACTTC
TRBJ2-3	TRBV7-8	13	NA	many	CASSLLGTDTQYF	TGTGCCAGCAGCTTACTGGGCACAGATACGCAGTATTTT
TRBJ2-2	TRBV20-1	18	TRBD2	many	CSAHRGLAGLANTGELFF	TGCAGTGCCCACCGCGGCCTAGCGGGACTCGCGAACACCGGGGAGCTGTTTTTT
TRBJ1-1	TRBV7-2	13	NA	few	CASSLFANTEAFF	TGTGCCAGCAGCTTATTCGCGAACACTGAAGCTTTCTTT
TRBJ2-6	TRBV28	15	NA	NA	CASSFRTYEANVLTF	TGTGCCAGCAGTTTCAGGACGTATGAGGCCAACGTCCTGACTTTC
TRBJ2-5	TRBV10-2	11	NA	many	CASSVGETQYF	TGCGCCAGCTCGGTAGGAGAGACCCAGTACTTC
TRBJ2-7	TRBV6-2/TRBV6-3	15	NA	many	CASSRRTGNSYEQYF	TGTGCCAGCAGTCGCCGGACGGGGAATTCCTACGAGCAGTACTTC
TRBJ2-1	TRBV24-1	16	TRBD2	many	CATSDSVAGGRNEQFF	TGTGCCACCAGTGACTCGGTAGCGGGAGGTAGAAATGAGCAGTTCTTC
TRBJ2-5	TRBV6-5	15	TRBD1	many	CASSSRTGGKETQYF	TGTGCCAGCAGTTCTAGGACAGGGGGGAAAGAGACCCAGTACTTC
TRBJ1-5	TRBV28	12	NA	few	CASTQSNQPQHF	TGTGCCAGCACCCAGAGCAATCAGCCCCAGCATTTT
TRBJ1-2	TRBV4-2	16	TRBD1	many	CASSQRGQGAPLGYTF	TGTGCCAGCAGCCAAAGAGGACAGGGGGCGCCGCTTGGCTACACCTTC
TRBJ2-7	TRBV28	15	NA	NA	CASSPRTPLGSEQYF	TGTGCCAGCAGTCCTCGGACGCCCCTTGGTTCCGAGCAGTACTTC
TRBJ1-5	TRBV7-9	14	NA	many	CASSLDSPNQPQHF	TGTGCCAGCAGCTTAGACAGTCCTAATCAGCCCCAGCATTTT
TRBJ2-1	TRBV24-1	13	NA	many	CATSDWTRREQFF	TGTGCCACCAGTGACTGGACCCGAAGGGAGCAGTTCTTC
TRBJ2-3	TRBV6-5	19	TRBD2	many	CASSYRGKLAGGPADTQYF	TGTGCCAGCAGTTACCGGGGGAAGCTAGCGGGAGGGCCGGCAGATACGCAGTATTTT
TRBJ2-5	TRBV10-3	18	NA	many	CAISVGSITERWEETQYF	TGTGCCATCAGTGTTGGGTCAATCACCGAACGATGGGAAGAGACCCAGTACTTC
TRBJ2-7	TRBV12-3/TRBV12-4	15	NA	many	CASSRPSLGSYEQYF	TGTGCCAGCAGTCGACCGTCCCTGGGGTCCTACGAGCAGTACTTC
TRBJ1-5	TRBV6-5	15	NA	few	CASSYGTGFNQPRHF	TGTGCCAGCAGTTACGGTACAGGGTTCAATCAGCCCCGGCATTTT
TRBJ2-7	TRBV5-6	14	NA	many	CASSLAAGIREQYF	TGTGCCAGCAGCTTGGCGGCAGGGATCCGCGAGCAGTACTTC
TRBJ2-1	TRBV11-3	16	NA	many	CASSSPGRDTYNEQFF	TGTGCCAGCAGCTCGCCGGGGCGGGACACCTACAATGAGCAGTTCTTC
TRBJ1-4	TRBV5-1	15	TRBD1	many	CASSLARGTDEKLFF	TGCGCCAGCAGCTTGGCCCGGGGGACAGATGAAAAACTGTTTTTT
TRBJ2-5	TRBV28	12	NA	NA	CASSLVWETQYF	TGTGCCAGCAGCCTAGTCTGGGAGACCCAGTACTTC
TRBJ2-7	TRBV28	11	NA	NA	CASTRPREQYF	TGTGCCAGCACGAGACCCAGGGAGCAGTACTTC
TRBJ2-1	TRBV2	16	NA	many	CASSEAIAFSYNEQFF	TGTGCCAGCAGTGAAGCTATAGCGTTTTCCTACAATGAGCAGTTCTTC
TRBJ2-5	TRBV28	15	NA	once	CASSFPDGYQESQYF	TGTGCCAGCAGTTTCCCGGACGGGTACCAAGAGTCCCAGTACTTC
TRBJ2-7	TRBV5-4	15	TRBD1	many	CASSRQGGNSYEQYF	TGTGCCAGCAGCAGACAGGGGGGGAATAGCTACGAGCAGTACTTC
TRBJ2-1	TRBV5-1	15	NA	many	CASSLWETGGDEQFF	TGCGCCAGCAGCTTGTGGGAGACAGGCGGCGATGAGCAGTTCTTC
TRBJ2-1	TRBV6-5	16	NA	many	CASSYRIMGPNNEQFF	TGTGCCAGCAGTTACCGGATCATGGGGCCCAACAATGAGCAGTTCTTC
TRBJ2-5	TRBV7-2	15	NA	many	CASSPGGGGFETQYF	TGTGCCAGCAGCCCCGGCGGTGGCGGATTCGAGACCCAGTACTTC
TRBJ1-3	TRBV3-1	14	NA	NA	CASSETGSGDTIYF	TGTGCCAGCAGCGAAACAGGCTCTGGAGACACCATATATTTT
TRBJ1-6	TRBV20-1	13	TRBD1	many	CSAQGANNSPLHF	TGCAGTGCTCAGGGGGCAAATAATTCACCCCTCCACTTT
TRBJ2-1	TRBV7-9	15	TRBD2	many	CASSPSGSPSNEQFF	TGTGCCAGCAGCCCTAGCGGGAGCCCGAGCAATGAGCAGTTCTTC
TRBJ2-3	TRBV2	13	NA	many	CASTARGTDTQYF	TGTGCCAGCACCGCGAGGGGCACAGATACGCAGTATTTT
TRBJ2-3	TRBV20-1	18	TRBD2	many	CSALWGASGWYSTDTQYF	TGCAGTGCCTTGTGGGGGGCTAGCGGGTGGTATAGCACAGATACGCAGTATTTT
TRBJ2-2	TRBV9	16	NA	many	CASSVEVSGNTGELFF	TGTGCCAGCAGCGTAGAGGTATCGGGAAACACCGGGGAGCTGTTTTTT
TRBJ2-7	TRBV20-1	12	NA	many	CSARGLSYEQYF	TGCAGTGCTAGGGGTCTCTCCTACGAGCAGTACTTC
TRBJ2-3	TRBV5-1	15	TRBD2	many	CASSSSGRASDTQYF	TGCGCCAGCAGCTCCAGCGGGAGGGCCTCAGATACGCAGTATTTT
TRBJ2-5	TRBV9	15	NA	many	CASSVRGPGEETQYF	TGTGCCAGCAGCGTAAGGGGTCCGGGAGAGGAGACCCAGTACTTC
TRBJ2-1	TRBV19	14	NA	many	CASSIDPRRSEQFF	TGTGCCAGTAGTATAGATCCCCGCCGGAGTGAGCAGTTCTTC
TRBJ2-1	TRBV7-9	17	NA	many	CASSLGWGVSSYNEQFF	TGTGCCAGCAGCTTAGGATGGGGTGTCAGCTCCTACAATGAGCAGTTCTTC